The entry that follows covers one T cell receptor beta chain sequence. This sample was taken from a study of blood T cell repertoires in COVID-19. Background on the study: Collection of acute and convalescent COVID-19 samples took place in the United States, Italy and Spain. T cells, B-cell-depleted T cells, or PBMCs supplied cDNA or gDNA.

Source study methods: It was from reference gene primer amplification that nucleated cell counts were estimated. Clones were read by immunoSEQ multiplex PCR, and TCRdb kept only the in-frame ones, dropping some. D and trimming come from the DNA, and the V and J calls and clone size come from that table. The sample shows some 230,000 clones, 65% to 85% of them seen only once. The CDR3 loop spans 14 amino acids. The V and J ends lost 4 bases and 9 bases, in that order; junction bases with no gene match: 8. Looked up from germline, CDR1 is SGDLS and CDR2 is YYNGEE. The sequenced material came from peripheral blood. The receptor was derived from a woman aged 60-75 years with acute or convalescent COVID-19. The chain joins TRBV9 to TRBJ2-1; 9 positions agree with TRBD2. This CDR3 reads CASSIGGGAFEQFF. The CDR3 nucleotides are TGTGCCAGCAGCATCGGCGGGGGGGCTTTTGAGCAGTTCTTC.